This T cell receptor (beta chain) is drawn from a study of blood T cell repertoires in COVID-19. Study in general: Specimens from acute and convalescent COVID-19 originated in the United States, Italy and Spain.

The method was immunoSEQ multiplex PCR; TCRdb's version includes in-frame clones alone and lacks a portion of them. The sample contains approximately 110,000 clones, about 85% of which appear only once. CDR1 is SNHLY, CDR2 FYNNEI, per germline. With 0 bases removed from V and 5 bases from J, the gap between germline ends came to 17 bases. The CDR3 spans 18 residues. This clone was detected only once. Sample: peripheral blood. The receptor's source is a woman aged 55-69 years with COVID-19, enrolled during active disease. The gene calls are TRBV2 and TRBJ1-6, with D unclear. The CDR3 coding sequence is TGTGCCAGCAGTGAAGCTTACAGATCCCCCAGTCATAATTCACCCCTCCACTTT. Translated: CASSEAYRSPSHNSPLHF.